This note documents a single T cell receptor beta chain sequence. A second PCR, run for roughly 6 to 11 cycles, used a sample-barcoded 5' primer plus a J-beta primer mix. Each CDR3 protein gets one entry after TCRdb re-called the 5' RACE reads with MiXCR. The repertoire holds roughly 700,000 distinct CDR3 sequences, with 45% to 50% as singletons. The data originate from a study of blood T cells in healthy people across ages. CDR3 length equals 13 residues. CDR1 and CDR2 (germline): DFQATT, SNEGSKA (reference sequence). After removal of 3 bases from V and 8 bases from J, the junction contained 6 bases not matched to a gene.

The genes are TRBV20-1 and TRBJ2-1, with 8 bases aligning to TRBD1. Material: blood. The clonotype was recovered from a woman aged 60 to 75 in good health. CDR3 loop: CSARRGTGDEQFF. The CDR3 nucleotides are TGCAGTGCTAGGAGGGGGACAGGAGATGAGCAGTTCTTC.